This T cell receptor (beta chain) was obtained from a study of molecular identifiers for immune sequencing clone quantification. V lost 1 base and J lost 2, with 12 bases in between. The CDR3 totals 15 residues. The V gene's germline CDR1 is SEHNR and CDR2 FQNEAQ (reference sequence). This clonotype appeared a few times. Its antigen remains unknown. Study outcomes and limitations: Clones above 20 RNA copies contained over 98% of effector molecules but under 1% of naive ones. A shared barcode on identical TCR molecules could lead to underestimated sizes for highly expanded clones.

TCRdb independently ran MiXCR on the PCR reads; one entry per CDR3 protein. This table holds around 94,000 distinct CDR3 sequences, about a third found once. This sequence was found in a human donor in good health. Some libraries in this study had Jurkat cell RNA spiked in. The sample comprised naive CD8+ T cells from blood, with Jurkat cell RNA spiked in. Documented subset: FACS-sorted CD8+CD4-CCR7+CD45RA+ naive T cells. The chain employs TRBV7-9 and TRBJ2-7; D tentatively fits TRBD1 or TRBD2 (5 bases each). CDR3 sequence (DNA): TGTGCCAGCAGCTTAGGGGACGCGGAGACCTACGAGCAGTACTTC. This encodes CASSLGDAETYEQYF.